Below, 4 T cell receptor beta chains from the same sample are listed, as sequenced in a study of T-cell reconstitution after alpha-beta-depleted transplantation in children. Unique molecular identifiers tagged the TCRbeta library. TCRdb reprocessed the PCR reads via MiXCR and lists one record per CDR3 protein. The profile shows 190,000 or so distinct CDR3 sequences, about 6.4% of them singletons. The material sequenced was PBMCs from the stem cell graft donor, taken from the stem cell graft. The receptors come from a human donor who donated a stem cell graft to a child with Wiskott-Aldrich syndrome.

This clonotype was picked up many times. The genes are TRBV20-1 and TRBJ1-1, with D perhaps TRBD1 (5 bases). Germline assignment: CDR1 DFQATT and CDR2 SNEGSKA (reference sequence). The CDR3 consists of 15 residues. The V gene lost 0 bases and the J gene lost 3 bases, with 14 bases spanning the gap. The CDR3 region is CSARDPIGADTEAFF. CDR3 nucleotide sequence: TGCAGTGCTAGAGATCCAATTGGGGCGGACACTGAAGCTTTCTTT.

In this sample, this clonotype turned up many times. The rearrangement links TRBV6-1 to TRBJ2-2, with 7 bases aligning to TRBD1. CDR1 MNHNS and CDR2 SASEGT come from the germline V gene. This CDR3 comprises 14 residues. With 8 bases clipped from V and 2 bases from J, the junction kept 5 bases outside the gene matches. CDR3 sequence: CASHGTVNTGELFF. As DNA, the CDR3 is TGTGCCAGCCATGGGACAGTAAACACCGGGGAGCTGTTTTTT.

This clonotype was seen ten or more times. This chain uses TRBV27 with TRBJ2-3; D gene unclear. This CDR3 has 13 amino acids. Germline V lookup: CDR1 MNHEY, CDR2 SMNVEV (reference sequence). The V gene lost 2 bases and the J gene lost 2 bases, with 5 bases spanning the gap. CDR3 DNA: TGTGCCAGCAGTTTAAGTTCCACAGATACGCAGTATTTT. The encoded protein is CASSLSSTDTQYF.

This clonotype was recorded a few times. In DNA, the CDR3 is TGCGCCAGCATCGGCCTGAACACCGGGGAGCTGTTTTTT. Protein sequence: CASIGLNTGELFF. The chain joins TRBV23-1 to TRBJ2-2; the D is unclear. TRBV23-1 belongs to the ORF category, with a function that is uncertain. The CDR3 runs to 13 residues. The germline V and J ends were trimmed by 7 bases and 1 base, with 7 bases remaining between them.